This is a list of T cell receptor beta chains from one sample in a study of graft-versus-host responses after intestinal transplantation. Sequenced by immunoSEQ multiplex PCR; TCRdb stores in-frame clones only, minus some. The sample holds about 43,000 clones, approximately 95% seen once. Source: PBMCs, taken approximately 340 days after intestinal transplant. The receptors derive from a human patient who received an intestinal transplant, so some T cells may come from the graft donor. CDR3s include the opening cysteine and the closing phenylalanine or tryptophan. The D gene is left open where the match is weak. Clone size is shown for a subset of rows, as once, few, many or a class of expanded clone.

CDR3,DNA,D,size,V,J,length
CASSQPNDPINYEQYF,TGTGCCAGCAGCCAACCAAACGATCCCATCAATTACGAGCAGTACTTC,.,.,TRBV4-2,TRBJ2-7,16
CASSYSGIGSYEQYF,TGTGCCAGCAGTTACTCTGGGATTGGCAGTTACGAGCAGTACTTC,.,.,TRBV6-6,TRBJ2-7,15
CASSAPGRTLNEQFF,TGTGCCAGCAGCGCCCCGGGACGGACACTAAATGAGCAGTTCTTC,.,.,TRBV9,TRBJ2-1,15
CATNRRGSLYEQYF,TGTGCCACCAACCGGAGGGGTTCGTTGTACGAGCAGTACTTC,.,.,TRBV21-1,TRBJ2-7,14
CASGTLALGNEQFF,TGTGCCAGCGGAACTCTGGCATTGGGCAATGAGCAGTTCTTC,.,.,TRBV5-5,TRBJ2-1,14
CASSRAPQAYEQYF,TGTGCCAGCAGTCGTGCCCCGCAGGCCTACGAGCAGTACTTC,.,.,TRBV13,TRBJ2-7,14
CASSLLGPSQGDTQYF,TGTGCCAGCAGCTTGTTGGGTCCTTCTCAAGGGGATACGCAGTATTTT,.,.,TRBV5-4,TRBJ2-3,16
CASSVGGGGAYNEQFF,TGTGCCAGCAGCGTGGGTGGCGGGGGAGCTTACAATGAGCAGTTCTTC,TRBD2,.,TRBV9,TRBJ2-1,16
CSDTQTTYNEQFF,TGCAGCGATACACAAACTACGTACAATGAGCAGTTCTTC,.,.,TRBV29-1,TRBJ2-1,13
CASSSGGLAGVPGEQFF,TGTGCCAGCAGCTCCGGGGGACTAGCGGGAGTTCCAGGGGAGCAGTTCTTC,TRBD2,.,TRBV28,TRBJ2-1,17
CASSIVQQTYGYTF,TGTGCCAGTAGTATAGTTCAACAGACCTATGGCTACACCTTC,.,.,TRBV19,TRBJ1-2,14
CASSLGPGTGSPYGYTF,TGTGCCAGCAGCTTAGGCCCCGGGACAGGGTCCCCCTATGGCTACACCTTC,TRBD1,.,TRBV7-7,TRBJ1-2,17
CASIMGTANYGYTF,TGTGCCAGCATCATGGGGACCGCTAACTATGGCTACACCTTC,.,.,TRBV5-5,TRBJ1-2,14
CASTPFTGSKETQYF,TGTGCCAGCACCCCTTTTACAGGTAGCAAGGAGACCCAGTACTTC,.,.,TRBV2,TRBJ2-5,15
CASSETVNTEAFF,TGTGCCAGCAGTGAAACGGTGAACACTGAAGCTTTCTTT,.,once,TRBV6-5,TRBJ1-1,13
CASTNGWLYYEQYF,TGTGCCAGCACGAATGGTTGGCTTTACTACGAGCAGTACTTC,.,once,TRBV7-9,TRBJ2-7,14
CASSLPTENTEAFF,TGTGCCAGCAGCTTACCTACAGAGAACACTGAAGCTTTCTTT,.,.,TRBV5-6,TRBJ1-1,14
CASSPAGRANTEAFF,TGTGCCAGCAGCCCGGCGGGTAGGGCTAACACTGAAGCTTTCTTT,.,.,TRBV6-5,TRBJ1-1,15
CASSQRPGLAARTDTQYF,TGCGCCAGCAGCCAACGACCGGGACTAGCGGCGCGCACGGATACGCAGTATTTT,TRBD2,.,TRBV4-1,TRBJ2-3,18
CASSVGWSPVGLGELFF,TGTGCCAGCAGCGTAGGATGGTCTCCCGTGGGGCTAGGGGAGCTGTTTTTT,.,.,TRBV9,TRBJ2-2,17
CASRGQGAGNSPLHF,TGTGCCAGCAGAGGGCAGGGGGCGGGTAATTCACCCCTCCACTTT,TRBD1,once,TRBV6-5,TRBJ1-6,15
CASLDVGDRVEFRNTGELFF,TGTGCCAGCCTGGATGTTGGGGACAGGGTGGAATTTAGAAACACCGGGGAGCTGTTTTTT,TRBD1,.,TRBV27,TRBJ2-2,20
CASSQARGGTGDEQFF,TGTGCCAGCAGCCAAGCGCGGGGGGGGACCGGGGATGAGCAGTTCTTC,TRBD2,.,TRBV4-2,TRBJ2-1,16
CASSLTRGTYNEQFF,TGTGCCAGCAGCTTAACTCGGGGGACCTACAATGAGCAGTTCTTC,.,.,TRBV7-3,TRBJ2-1,15
CASSLDLAGVDSEQYF,TGTGCCAGCAGTCTCGACCTAGCGGGAGTGGATAGCGAGCAGTACTTC,TRBD2,once,TRBV27,TRBJ2-7,16
CASSAAPRSYNSPLHF,TGTGCCAGCAGTGCGGCTCCCCGCTCCTATAATTCACCCCTCCACTTT,.,once,TRBV2,TRBJ1-6,16
CASSLIFRDRYRNTEAFF,TGCGCCAGCAGCTTGATTTTTCGGGACAGGTATAGGAACACTGAAGCTTTCTTT,TRBD1,.,TRBV5-1,TRBJ1-1,18
CASSLWGREEDQPQHF,TGTGCCAGCAGCTTGTGGGGGAGGGAGGAGGACCAGCCCCAGCATTTT,.,.,TRBV5-4,TRBJ1-5,16
CASSFSARDEQFF,TGTGCCAGCAGTTTTTCGGCTAGGGATGAGCAGTTCTTC,.,.,TRBV27,TRBJ2-1,13
CSVVPRLAKNIQYF,TGCAGCGTTGTCCCGAGGCTAGCCAAAAACATTCAGTACTTC,.,once,TRBV29-1,TRBJ2-4,14
CASSRRTGGTDTQYF,TGTGCCAGCTCACGAAGGACAGGAGGCACAGATACGCAGTATTTT,TRBD1,.,TRBV18,TRBJ2-3,15
CAISGPGVSDTQYF,TGTGCCATCAGTGGGCCGGGAGTGTCAGATACGCAGTATTTT,.,.,TRBV10-3,TRBJ2-3,14
CASSQNPQQGNYGYTF,TGCGCCAGCAGCCAAAACCCACAACAGGGGAACTATGGCTACACCTTC,TRBD1,.,TRBV5-1,TRBJ1-2,16
CASSPDRVLTYEQYF,TGCGCCAGCAGCCCAGACAGGGTACTCACCTACGAGCAGTACTTC,TRBD1,.,TRBV5-1,TRBJ2-7,15
CASSKDSDNEQFF,TGCGCCAGCAGCAAGGACAGTGACAATGAGCAGTTCTTC,.,.,TRBV5-1,TRBJ2-1,13
CASSSDRGRGELFF,TGTGCCAGCAGTTCCGACAGGGGTAGAGGGGAGCTGTTTTTT,TRBD1,.,TRBV6-5,TRBJ2-2,14
CASSWASLGVYNEQFF,TGTGCCAGCAGCTGGGCCAGCCTGGGGGTTTACAATGAGCAGTTCTTC,.,.,TRBV5-6,TRBJ2-1,16
CASSLDTGPRGYTF,TGTGCCAGCAGCTTAGACACAGGGCCAAGAGGCTACACCTTC,.,.,TRBV11-1,TRBJ1-2,14
CASSLNPGQGTRGNTIYF,TGTGCCAGCAGCTTAAACCCGGGACAGGGAACGAGGGGAAACACCATATATTTT,TRBD1,.,TRBV5-5,TRBJ1-3,18
CASRLYSNEKLFF,TGTGCCAGCAGACTCTATAGTAATGAAAAACTGTTTTTT,.,.,TRBV27,TRBJ1-4,13
CASSLGGGARTTNEKLFF,TGCGCCAGCAGCTTGGGAGGGGGCGCCCGAACAACTAATGAAAAACTGTTTTTT,TRBD1,once,TRBV5-1,TRBJ1-4,18
CASSYSQGNEQYF,TGTGCCAGCAGTTACTCACAGGGTAACGAGCAGTACTTC,.,.,TRBV6-6,TRBJ2-7,13
CASSLFSEQFF,TGTGCCAGCAGCTTATTCTCCGAGCAGTTCTTC,.,.,TRBV7-2,TRBJ2-1,11
CASSQGGNTGELFF,TGCGCCAGCAGCCAGGGGGGGAACACCGGGGAGCTGTTTTTT,.,.,TRBV5-1,TRBJ2-2,14
CASSLPTGTSGYEQYF,TGTGCCAGCAGCTTACCCACCGGGACTAGCGGATACGAGCAGTACTTC,TRBD2,.,TRBV7-2,TRBJ2-7,16
CASSSTDRYYGYTF,TGTGCCAGCAGTTCAACGGACAGATATTATGGCTACACCTTC,.,.,TRBV27,TRBJ1-2,14
CAMKDPNTEAFF,TGTGCCATGAAAGACCCGAACACTGAAGCTTTCTTT,.,.,TRBV10-3,TRBJ1-1,12
CASSADASGRTYEQYF,TGTGCCAGCAGCGCGGATGCTAGCGGGAGGACCTACGAGCAGTACTTC,TRBD2,.,TRBV9,TRBJ2-7,16
CSVETSSYNEQFF,TGCAGCGTTGAAACTAGCTCCTACAATGAGCAGTTCTTC,.,.,TRBV29-1,TRBJ2-1,13
CASSVAGTRFTEQFF,TGTGCCAGCAGTGTCGCCGGGACTAGATTCACTGAGCAGTTCTTC,TRBD2,.,TRBV6-5,TRBJ2-1,15
CASNAYNEQFF,TGTGCCAGTAATGCTTACAATGAGCAGTTCTTC,.,.,TRBV6-5,TRBJ2-1,11
CASSFAPPQGQYF,TGTGCCAGCAGCTTTGCGCCACCACAGGGGCAGTACTTC,.,.,TRBV12-1,TRBJ2-7,13
CASSLNTGEQYF,TGCGCCAGCAGCCTTAATACAGGGGAGCAGTACTTC,.,.,TRBV5-1,TRBJ2-7,12
CASMGQTSSYEQYF,TGTGCCAGCATGGGGCAAACTTCGAGCTACGAGCAGTACTTC,.,.,TRBV2,TRBJ2-7,14
CASSVIGSSYEQYF,TGTGCCAGCAGCGTGATAGGGAGTTCCTACGAGCAGTACTTC,.,.,TRBV9,TRBJ2-7,14
CASSSPGQGAGEQYF,TGCGCCAGCAGCTCTCCGGGACAGGGGGCGGGTGAGCAGTACTTC,TRBD1,.,TRBV5-1,TRBJ2-5,15
CASSPWGGGVQKKETQYF,TGTGCCAGCTCACCATGGGGCGGAGGAGTACAAAAAAAAGAGACCCAGTACTTC,.,.,TRBV18,TRBJ2-5,18